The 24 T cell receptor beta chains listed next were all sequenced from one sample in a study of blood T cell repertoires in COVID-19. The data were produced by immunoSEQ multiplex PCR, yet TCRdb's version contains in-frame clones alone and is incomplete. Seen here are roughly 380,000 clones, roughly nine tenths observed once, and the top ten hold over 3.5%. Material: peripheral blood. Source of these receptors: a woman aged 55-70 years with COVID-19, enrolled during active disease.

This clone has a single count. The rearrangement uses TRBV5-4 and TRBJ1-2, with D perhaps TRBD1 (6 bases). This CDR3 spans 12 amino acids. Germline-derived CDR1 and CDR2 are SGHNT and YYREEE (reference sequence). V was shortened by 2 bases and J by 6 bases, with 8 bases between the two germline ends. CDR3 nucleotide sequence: TGTGCCAGCAGCTTTGGGACAAATGGCTACACCTTC. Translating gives CASSFGTNGYTF.

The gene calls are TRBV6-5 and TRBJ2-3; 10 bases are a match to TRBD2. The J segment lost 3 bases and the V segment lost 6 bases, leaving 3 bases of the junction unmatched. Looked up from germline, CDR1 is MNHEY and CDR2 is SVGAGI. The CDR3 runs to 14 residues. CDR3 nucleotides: TGTGCCAGCAGAGAGGGACTAGCGACAGATACGCAGTATTTT. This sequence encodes CASREGLATDTQYF.

This chain's CDR3 is CASRPGLTNTGELFF. For the CDR3, the DNA is TGTGCCAGCAGGCCCGGACTGACGAACACCGGGGAGCTGTTTTTT. This chain joins TRBV6-5 and TRBJ2-2, with D possibly TRBD2 on 5 matching bases. Germline values: CDR1 MNHEY, CDR2 SVGAGI. CDR3 length: 15 amino acids. V was clipped by 6 bases and J by 0 bases, with 11 bases between them.

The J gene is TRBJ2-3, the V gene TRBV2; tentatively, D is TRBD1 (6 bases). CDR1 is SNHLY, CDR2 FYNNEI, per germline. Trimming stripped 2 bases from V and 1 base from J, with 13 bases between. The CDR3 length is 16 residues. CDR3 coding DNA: TGTGCCAGCAGTGAACTTGTCCCAGGGGGCACAGATACGCAGTATTTT. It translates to CASSELVPGGTDTQYF.

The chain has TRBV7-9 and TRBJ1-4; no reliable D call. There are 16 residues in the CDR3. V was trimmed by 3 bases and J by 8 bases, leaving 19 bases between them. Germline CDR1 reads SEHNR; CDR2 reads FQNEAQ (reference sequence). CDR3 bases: TGTGCCAGCAGCTTGCAGTCGGGTCTGGGTCAAGAAAAACTGTTTTTT. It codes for CASSLQSGLGQEKLFF.

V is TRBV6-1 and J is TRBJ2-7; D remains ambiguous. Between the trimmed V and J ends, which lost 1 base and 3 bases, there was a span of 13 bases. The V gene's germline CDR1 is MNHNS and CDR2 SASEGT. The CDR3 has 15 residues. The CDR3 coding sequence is TGTGCCAGCAGTGAAGGATTTAGTCCAATCTACGAGCAGTACTTC. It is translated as CASSEGFSPIYEQYF.

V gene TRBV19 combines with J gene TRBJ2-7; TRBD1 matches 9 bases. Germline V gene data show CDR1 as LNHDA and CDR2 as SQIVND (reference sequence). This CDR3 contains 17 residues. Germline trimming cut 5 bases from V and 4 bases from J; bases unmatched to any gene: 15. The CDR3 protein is CASSQQTGTGFTYEQYF. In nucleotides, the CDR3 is TGTGCCAGTAGTCAACAAACCGGGACAGGGTTCACTTACGAGCAGTACTTC.

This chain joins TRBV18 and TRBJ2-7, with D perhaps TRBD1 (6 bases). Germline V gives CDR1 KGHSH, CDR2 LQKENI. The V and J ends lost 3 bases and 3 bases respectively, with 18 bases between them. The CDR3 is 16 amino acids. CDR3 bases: TGTGCCAGCTCACCGCCAGGGGTTGGGAACCTCTACGAGCAGTACTTC. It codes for CASSPPGVGNLYEQYF.

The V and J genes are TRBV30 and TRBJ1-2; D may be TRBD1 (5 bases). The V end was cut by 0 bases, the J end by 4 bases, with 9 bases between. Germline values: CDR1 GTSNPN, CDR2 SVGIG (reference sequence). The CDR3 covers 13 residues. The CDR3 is CAWSVPRVYGYTF. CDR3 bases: TGTGCCTGGAGTGTTCCCAGGGTCTATGGCTACACCTTC.

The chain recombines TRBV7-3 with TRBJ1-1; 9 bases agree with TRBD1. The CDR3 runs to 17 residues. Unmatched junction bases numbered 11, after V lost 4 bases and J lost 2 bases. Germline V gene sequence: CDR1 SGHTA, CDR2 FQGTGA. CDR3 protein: CASSSNPGTGSNTEAFF. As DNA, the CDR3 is TGTGCCAGCAGCTCGAACCCCGGGACAGGGAGTAACACTGAAGCTTTCTTT.

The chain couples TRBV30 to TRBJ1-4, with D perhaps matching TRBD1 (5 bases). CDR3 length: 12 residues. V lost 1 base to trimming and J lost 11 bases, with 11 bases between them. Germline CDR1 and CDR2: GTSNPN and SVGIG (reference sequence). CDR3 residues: CAWSGRGGKLFF. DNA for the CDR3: TGTGCCTGGAGTGGTAGGGGTGGGAAACTGTTTTTT.

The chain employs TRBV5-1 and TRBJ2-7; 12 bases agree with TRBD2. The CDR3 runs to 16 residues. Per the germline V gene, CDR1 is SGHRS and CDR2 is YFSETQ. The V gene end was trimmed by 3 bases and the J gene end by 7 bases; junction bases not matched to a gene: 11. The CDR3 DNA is TGCGCCAGCAGCTCACTAGCGGGGGGATCCGGGGAAGAGCAGTACTTC. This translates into CASSSLAGGSGEEQYF.

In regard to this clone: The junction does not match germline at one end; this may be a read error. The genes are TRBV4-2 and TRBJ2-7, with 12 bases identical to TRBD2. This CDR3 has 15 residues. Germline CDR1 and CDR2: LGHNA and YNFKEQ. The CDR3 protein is CASSQDMGTSGPLTF. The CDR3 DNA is TGTGCCAGCAGCCAAGATATGGGGACTAGCGGGCCGTTAACCTTC.

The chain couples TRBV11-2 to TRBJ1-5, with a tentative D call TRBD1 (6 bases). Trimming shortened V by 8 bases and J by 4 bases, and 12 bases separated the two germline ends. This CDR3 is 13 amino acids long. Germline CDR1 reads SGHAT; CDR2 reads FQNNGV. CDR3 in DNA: TGTGCCAGCGGAACAGGGATAAATCAGCCCCAGCATTTT. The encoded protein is CASGTGINQPQHF.

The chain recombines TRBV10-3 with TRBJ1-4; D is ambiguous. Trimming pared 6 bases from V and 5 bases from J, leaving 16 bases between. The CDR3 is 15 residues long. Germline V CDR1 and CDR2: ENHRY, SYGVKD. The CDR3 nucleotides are TGTGCCATCAGGTCGTCAGGAACAGACAATGAAAAACTGTTTTTT. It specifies CAIRSSGTDNEKLFF.

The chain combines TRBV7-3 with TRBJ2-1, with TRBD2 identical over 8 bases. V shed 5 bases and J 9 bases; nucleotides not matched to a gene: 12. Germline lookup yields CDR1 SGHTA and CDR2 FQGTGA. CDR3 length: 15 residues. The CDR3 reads CASSPLSGGPGEQFF. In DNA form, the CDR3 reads TGTGCCAGCAGCCCTCTGTCGGGGGGGCCGGGTGAGCAGTTCTTC.

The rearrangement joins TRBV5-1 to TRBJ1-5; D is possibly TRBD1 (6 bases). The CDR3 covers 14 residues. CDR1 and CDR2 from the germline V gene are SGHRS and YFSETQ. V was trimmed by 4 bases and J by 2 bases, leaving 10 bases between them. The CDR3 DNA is TGCGCCAGCAGCCCCAGGGGCGGCAATCAGCCCCAGCATTTT. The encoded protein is CASSPRGGNQPQHF. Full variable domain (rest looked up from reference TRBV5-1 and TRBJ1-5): KAGVTQTPRYLIKTRGQQVTLSCSPISGHRSVSWYQQTPGQGLQFLFEYFSETQRNKGNFPGRFSGRQFSNSRSEMNVSTLELGDSALYLCASSPRGGNQPQHFGDGTRLSIL.

CDR3 amino acids: CASSSTGGGYTF. The CDR3 coding sequence is TGTGCCAGCAGTTCGACAGGGGGTGGCTACACCTTC. This chain uses TRBV27 with TRBJ1-2; 9 bases match TRBD1. Per the germline V gene, CDR1 is MNHEY and CDR2 is SMNVEV (reference sequence). This CDR3 is built from 12 residues. Losses at the gene ends were 4 bases for V and 7 bases for J; bases not matched to a gene: 1.

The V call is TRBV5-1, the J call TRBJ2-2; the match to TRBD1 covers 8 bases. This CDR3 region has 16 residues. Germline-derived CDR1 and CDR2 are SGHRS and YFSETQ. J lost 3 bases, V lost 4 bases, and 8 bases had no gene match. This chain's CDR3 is CASSRGGTGHTGELFF. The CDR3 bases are TGCGCCAGCAGCCGGGGTGGGACAGGCCACACCGGGGAGCTGTTTTTT.

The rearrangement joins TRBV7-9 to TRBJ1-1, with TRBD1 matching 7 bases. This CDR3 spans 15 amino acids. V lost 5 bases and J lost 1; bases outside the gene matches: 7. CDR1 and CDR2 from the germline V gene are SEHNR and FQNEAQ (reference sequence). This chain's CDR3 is CASSPRQGTNTEAFF. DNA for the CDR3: TGTGCCAGCAGCCCGAGACAGGGAACGAACACTGAAGCTTTCTTT. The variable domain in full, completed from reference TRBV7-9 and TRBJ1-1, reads DTGVSQNPRHKITKRGQNVTFRCDPISEHNRLYWYRQTLGQGPEFLTYFQNEAQLEKSRLLSDRFSAERPKGSFSTLEIQRTEQGDSAMYLCASSPRQGTNTEAFFGQGTRLTVV.

Here the CDR3 reads CASSLVDWQETQYF. Here the CDR3 DNA reads TGTGCCAGCAGCTTAGTTGACTGGCAAGAGACCCAGTACTTC. This chain links TRBV7-8 with TRBJ2-5; D is uncertain. CDR1 and CDR2 from the germline V gene are SGHVS and FQNEAQ. The CDR3 has 14 amino acids. V was trimmed by 1 base and J by 2 bases, leaving 8 bases between them.

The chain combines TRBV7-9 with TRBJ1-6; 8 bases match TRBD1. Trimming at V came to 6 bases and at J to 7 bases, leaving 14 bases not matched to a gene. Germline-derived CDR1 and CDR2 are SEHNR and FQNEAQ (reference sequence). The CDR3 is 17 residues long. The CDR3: CASRRGTGITANSPLHF. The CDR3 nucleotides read TGTGCCAGCAGACGGGGGACAGGCATTACGGCGAATTCACCCCTCCACTTT.

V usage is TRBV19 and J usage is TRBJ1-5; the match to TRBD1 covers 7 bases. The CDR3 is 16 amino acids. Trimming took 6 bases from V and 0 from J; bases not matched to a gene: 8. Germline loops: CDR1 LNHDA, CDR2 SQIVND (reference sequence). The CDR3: CASRLGTDFSNQPQHF. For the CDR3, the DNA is TGTGCCAGTAGGCTCGGGACAGATTTTAGCAATCAGCCCCAGCATTTT.

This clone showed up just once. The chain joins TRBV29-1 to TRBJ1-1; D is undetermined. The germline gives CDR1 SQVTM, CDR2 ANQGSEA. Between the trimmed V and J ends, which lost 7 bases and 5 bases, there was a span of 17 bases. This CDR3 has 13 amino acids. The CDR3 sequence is CSAAPRLRTEAFF. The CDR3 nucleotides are TGCAGCGCCGCCCCGAGACTCAGAACTGAAGCTTTCTTT.